These 17 T cell receptor beta chains share one sample of origin, sequenced in a study of T cells after yellow fever vaccination. TCRdb re-called the 5' RACE reads with MiXCR, one entry per CDR3 protein. The table shows roughly 260,000 distinct CDR3 sequences, with roughly 13% occurring only once. This material consisted of CD4+ T cells sorted from PBMCs, taken 45 days after the yellow fever booster vaccination. The receptor set was obtained from a man aged 30-40 years who received the YFV17D yellow fever vaccine.

The V and J genes are TRBV29-1 and TRBJ1-1, with D uncertain. Deletions cut 4 bases from V and 2 bases from J, with 8 bases between. The V gene's germline CDR1 is SQVTM and CDR2 ANQGSEA. The CDR3 loop spans 12 amino acids. The CDR3 sequence: CSVGAGNTEAFF. Here the CDR3 DNA reads TGCAGCGTTGGGGCTGGAAACACTGAAGCTTTCTTT.

The chain joins TRBV7-9 to TRBJ2-5, with 8 bases fitting TRBD2. Germline lookup yields CDR1 SEHNR and CDR2 FQNEAQ (reference sequence). The CDR3 runs to 15 residues. J gave up 4 bases and V 6 bases, and 10 bases lay outside the gene matches. The CDR3 region is CASSSHSGITETQYF. CDR3 sequence (DNA): TGTGCCAGCAGTTCCCATAGCGGGATAACAGAGACCCAGTACTTC.

This clonotype has just a few counts. J is TRBJ2-3 and V is TRBV12-3 or TRBV12-4; maybe TRBD2 (5 bases). Trimming took 6 bases from V and 5 from J, leaving 12 bases between them. CDR3 length: 13 residues. The CDR3 DNA follows: TGTGCCAGCAGCCCGTGGAGCGGAGATACGCAGTATTTT. It codes for CASSPWSGDTQYF.

Of note for this clonotype: Germline and junction disagree at one end, which may indicate a read error. The chain uses TRBV28 and TRBJ2-5, with no clear D. This CDR3 spans 12 amino acids. Germline V gene lookup returns CDR1 MDHEN and CDR2 SYDVKM. This chain's CDR3 is CASSSVPEAQYF. CDR3 in DNA: TGTGCCAGCAGTTCGGTCCCAGAGGCCCAGTACTTC.

The genes are TRBV12-3 or TRBV12-4 and TRBJ2-2; 7 bases align to TRBD1. This CDR3 comprises 18 residues. V trimming: 6 bases; J trimming: 4 bases; junction bases outside the gene matches: 17. In DNA, the CDR3 is TGTGCCAGCAGCCGCGTTTTCAAGGGGGCAGGACGCACCGGGGAGCTGTTTTTT. It specifies CASSRVFKGAGRTGELFF.

This chain uses TRBV12-3 or TRBV12-4 with TRBJ1-5, with TRBD1 as a possible D gene (5 bases). The CDR3 covers 16 residues. With 1 base removed from V and 5 bases from J, the gap between germline ends came to 15 bases. For the CDR3, the DNA is TGTGCCAGCAGTTTAGTAGCAGGGAAGTCACATCAGCCCCAGCATTTT. Residues: CASSLVAGKSHQPQHF.

V and J are TRBV10-3 and TRBJ2-5; D call uncertain. CDR1 is ENHRY, CDR2 SYGVKD, per germline. V lost 0 bases to trimming and J lost 3 bases, with 8 bases between them. The CDR3 runs 14 residues. The CDR3 spells CAISESSQEETQYF. For the CDR3, the DNA is TGTGCCATCAGTGAGTCGAGCCAAGAAGAGACCCAGTACTTC.

The rearrangement joins TRBV7-2 to TRBJ2-7; D might be TRBD2 (6 bases). This CDR3 has 14 residues. Trimming stripped 5 bases from V and 7 bases from J, with 18 bases between. From germline, CDR1 is SGHTA and CDR2 FQGNSA. CDR3 nucleotide sequence: TGTGCCAGCAGCCCCCGACTCCGGAGGGGAGAGCAGTACTTC. Translated: CASSPRLRRGEQYF. The entire variable domain, with the rest obtained from reference TRBV7-2 and TRBJ2-7, is as follows: GAGVSQSPSNKVTEKGKDVELRCDPISGHTALYWYRQSLGQGLEFLIYFQGNSAPDKSGLPSDRFSAERTGGSVSTLTIQRTQQEDSAVYLCASSPRLRRGEQYFGPGTRLTVT.

The chain uses TRBV20-1 and TRBJ2-2; 8 nucleotides agree with TRBD1. This CDR3 contains 15 residues. The V segment lost 6 bases and the J segment 6 bases; nucleotides outside the gene matches: 12. CDR1 and CDR2 from the germline V gene are DFQATT and SNEGSKA (reference sequence). In DNA form, the CDR3 reads TGCAGTGCCGCTGATACAGGGGGAGTAGCCGGGGAGCTGTTTTTT. Translating it yields CSAADTGGVAGELFF.

The rearrangement joins TRBV4-3 to TRBJ1-2; perhaps TRBD1 as D (6 bases). CDR1 and CDR2 (germline): LGHNA, YSLEER. V dropped 4 bases and J dropped 3 bases, with 21 bases sitting between them. The CDR3 consists of 17 residues. DNA for the CDR3: TGCGCCAGCAGCCCCCAGGTTAATGACAGGAGAGACTATGGCTACACCTTC. As protein: CASSPQVNDRRDYGYTF.

The CDR3 bases are TGCAGTGCTAGAGATGGCAGGGTTAAGAAAGAGCAGTACTTC. Protein sequence: CSARDGRVKKEQYF. The chain couples TRBV20-1 to TRBJ2-7; tentatively, D is TRBD1 (5 bases). CDR3 length: 14 residues. CDR1 is DFQATT and CDR2 is SNEGSKA in the germline V gene (reference sequence). Trimming removed 0 bases from V and 7 bases from J, with 16 bases in between.

V is TRBV23-1 and J is TRBJ2-5, with TRBD1 matching 7 bases. TRBV23-1 counts as an open reading frame of uncertain function. CDR3 length: 14 amino acids. Germline trimming cut 5 bases from V and 5 bases from J; bases unmatched to any gene: 8. As DNA, the CDR3 is TGCGCCAGCAGTAACCCACAGGGGATGGAGACCCAGTACTTC. It codes for CASSNPQGMETQYF.

The chain links TRBV7-2 to TRBJ2-3; D remains unclear. Per germline, CDR1 SGHTA and CDR2 FQGNSA. This CDR3 contains 15 residues. V was cut by 5 bases and J by 4 bases, with 16 bases left in between. CDR3 region: CASSPRAQRADTQYF. Written as DNA, the CDR3 is TGTGCCAGCAGCCCCCGAGCCCAGCGCGCAGATACGCAGTATTTT.

This clonotype was seen a handful of times. The chain's CDR3 is CASSIQNQPQHF. DNA for the CDR3: TGTGCCAGCAGTATCCAGAATCAGCCCCAGCATTTT. J is TRBJ1-5 and V is TRBV2; D ambiguous. V was cut by 5 bases and J by 4 bases, with 6 bases left in between. Germline-derived CDR1 and CDR2 are SNHLY and FYNNEI. This CDR3 region has 12 residues.

There are many counts of this clonotype. This chain connects TRBV7-6 to TRBJ2-2, with D tentatively TRBD1 (6 bases). CDR1 and CDR2 (germline): SGHVS, FNYEAQ. The V end lost 6 bases, the J end lost 6 bases, and 11 bases lay between the germline ends. This CDR3 is 13 amino acids long. This CDR3 is CASRATGPGELFF. In DNA, the CDR3 is TGTGCCAGCAGAGCTACAGGGCCCGGGGAGCTGTTTTTT.

This clonotype came up a few times. V is TRBV7-2 and J is TRBJ2-1, with 10 bases that match TRBD1. CDR1 and CDR2 (germline): SGHTA, FQGNSA. The CDR3 contains 14 residues. Trimming at V came to 5 bases and at J to 7 bases, leaving 5 bases not matched to a gene. The CDR3 DNA follows: TGTGCCAGCAGCCGGGACAGGGGTCGGAATGAGCAGTTCTTC. This gives the protein CASSRDRGRNEQFF.

This clonotype was observed a handful of times. The chain recombines TRBV5-1 with TRBJ2-7, with D perhaps matching TRBD1 or TRBD2 (6 bases each). CDR3 length: 13 amino acids. Trimming took off 0 bases at V and 7 bases at J, with 11 bases between the two ends. Germline V gene data show CDR1 as SGHRS and CDR2 as YFSETQ. CDR3 in DNA: TGCGCCAGCAGCTTGGCCAGGGGAGGAGAGCAGTACTTC. Protein sequence: CASSLARGGEQYF.